Following are 21 T cell receptor beta chains from one sample sequenced in a study of T cell responses to AZD1222 COVID-19 vaccine. Sequencing used immunoSEQ multiplex PCR; TCRdb keeps in-frame clones, though not all of them. The sample has 100,000 to 150,000 clones, approximately 91% seen once. This specimen was peripheral blood, taken 28 days after the second AZD1222 dose. The receptor set was obtained from an adult who received the AZD1222 COVID-19 vaccine.

The chain is built from TRBV6-5 and TRBJ1-3; perhaps TRBD1 as D (5 bases). V lost 6 bases and J lost 0, with 12 bases in between. Germline CDR1 MNHEY, CDR2 SVGAGI. The CDR3 consists of 15 residues. CDR3 DNA: TGTGCCAGCAGCCCCGGACATAACTCTGGAAACACCATATATTTT. This encodes CASSPGHNSGNTIYF.

Concerning this clone: The same CDR3 arises from other DNA sequences in this sample as well. The chain combines TRBV18 with TRBJ2-2; D gene ambiguous. V lost 1 base to trimming and J lost 4 bases, with 4 bases between them. Germline V CDR1 and CDR2: KGHSH, LQKENI. The CDR3 is 13 residues long. CDR3 sequence (DNA): TGTGCCAGCTCACCACAGGGCACCGGGGAGCTGTTTTTT. Protein product: CASSPQGTGELFF.

V and J are TRBV6-5 and TRBJ2-7; TRBD2 matches at 9 bases. Germline CDR1 is MNHEY and CDR2 is SVGAGI. V gave up 2 bases and J gave up 4 bases; unmatched junction bases: 3. CDR3 length: 14 residues. CDR3 region: CASSYRAGGYEQYV. The CDR3 nucleotides are TGTGCCAGCAGTTACCGGGCGGGAGGGTACGAGCAGTACGTC.

The J gene is TRBJ1-4, the V gene TRBV6-6; TRBD1 might be the D (6 bases). The CDR3 contains 15 residues. V was trimmed by 8 bases and J by 5 bases, leaving 18 bases between them. Germline loops: CDR1 MNHNY, CDR2 SVGAGI (reference sequence). Here the CDR3 reads CASADGGRRNEKLFF. The DNA of the CDR3 is TGTGCCAGCGCTGATGGGGGGCGCAGAAATGAAAAACTGTTTTTT.

This clone turned up a few times. V is TRBV18 and J is TRBJ2-1; no reliable D call. Trimming stripped 4 bases from V and 0 bases from J, with 7 bases between. The CDR3 loop spans 14 amino acids. CDR1 is KGHSH and CDR2 is LQKENI in the germline V gene. The CDR3 reads CASSLQGSYNEQFF. CDR3 nucleotides: TGTGCCAGCTCACTCCAAGGCTCCTACAATGAGCAGTTCTTC.

This clone appeared once. The gene calls are TRBV4-1 and TRBJ1-5; TRBD1 matches at 9 bases. V lost 0 bases to trimming and J lost 4 bases; unmatched junction nucleotides: 4. The length of the CDR3 is 16 residues. Germline assignment: CDR1 MGHRA and CDR2 YSYEKL. As DNA, the CDR3 is TGCGCCAGCAGCCAAGAACCCGGACAGGGGAATCAGCCCCAGCATTTT. Translated, it gives CASSQEPGQGNQPQHF.

The chain couples TRBV18 to TRBJ1-1, with unresolved D. From germline, CDR1 is KGHSH and CDR2 LQKENI. V dropped 3 bases and J dropped 0 bases, with 8 bases sitting between them. There are 14 residues in the CDR3. CDR3 bases: TGTGCCAGCTCACCCCCAGGCCTGAACACTGAAGCTTTCTTT. As protein: CASSPPGLNTEAFF.

This rearrangement joins TRBV2 to TRBJ1-3; 7 positions match TRBD1. The CDR3 is 14 amino acids. V lost 6 bases to trimming and J lost 4 bases; unmatched junction nucleotides: 6. Germline loops: CDR1 SNHLY, CDR2 FYNNEI. For the CDR3, the DNA is TGTGCCAGCAGCCAACAGGGGCTCGGAAACACCATATATTTT. Protein product: CASSQQGLGNTIYF.

The count of this clone is one. V gene TRBV9 combines with J gene TRBJ1-1; maybe TRBD1 (5 bases). V lost 0 bases, J lost 1 base, and 7 bases lay in between. Looked up from germline, CDR1 is SGDLS and CDR2 is YYNGEE. The CDR3 sequence is 14 residues long. The CDR3 is CASSVGGQNTEAFF. CDR3 DNA sequence: TGTGCCAGCAGCGTAGGGGGCCAGAACACTGAAGCTTTCTTT.

This chain joins TRBV10-3 and TRBJ1-1; possibly TRBD1 for D (6 bases). Deletions cut 7 bases from V and 6 bases from J, with 15 bases between. CDR1 and CDR2 (germline): ENHRY, SYGVKD. The CDR3 runs 13 residues. CDR3 residues: CAINTGYNSEAFF. The CDR3 coding sequence is TGTGCCATCAACACAGGGTATAACTCTGAAGCTTTCTTT.

The genes are TRBV29-1 and TRBJ2-4; 8 nucleotides match TRBD1. Trimming at V came to 7 bases and at J to 12 bases, leaving 14 bases not matched to a gene. The germline V gene has CDR1 SQVTM and CDR2 ANQGSEA. The CDR3 runs to 13 residues. The CDR3 loop reads CSASRTGNPNQYF. DNA for the CDR3: TGCAGCGCCTCCAGGACAGGGAACCCCAATCAGTACTTC.

The CDR3 nucleotides read TGTGCCAGCGGGGGAGGACTAGCGGGGAGGGGTGAGCAGTTCTTC. Its translation is CASGGGLAGRGEQFF. This rearrangement joins TRBV6-5 to TRBJ2-1; 12 nucleotides match TRBD2. The CDR3 totals 15 residues. The V gene's germline CDR1 is MNHEY and CDR2 SVGAGI. V lost 8 bases, J lost 9 bases, and 11 bases stayed unmatched.

The chain is built from TRBV20-1 and TRBJ2-1; D perhaps matches TRBD2 (7 bases). Germline lookup yields CDR1 DFQATT and CDR2 SNEGSKA (reference sequence). The CDR3 runs to 16 residues. V was trimmed by 3 bases and J by 4 bases, leaving 19 bases between them. The CDR3 spells CSASNRGAGRYNEQFF. CDR3 DNA sequence: TGCAGTGCTAGTAACCGGGGGGCGGGGAGGTACAATGAGCAGTTCTTC.

This chain links TRBV11-3 with TRBJ1-1; possible D gene TRBD1, 6 bases. V lost 2 bases and J lost 0, with 7 bases in between. Germline V lookup: CDR1 SGHNT, CDR2 YENEEA. The CDR3 has 14 amino acids. CDR3 DNA: TGTGCCAGCAGCTTAAGGGACATGAACACTGAAGCTTTCTTT. It is translated as CASSLRDMNTEAFF. The full variable domain, in which reference TRBV11-3 and TRBJ1-1 provide the parts outside the CDR3, is EAGVVQSPRYKIIEKKQPVAFWCNPISGHNTLYWYLQNLGQGPELLIRYENEEAVDDSQLPKDRFSAERLKGVDSTLKIQPAELGDSAVYLCASSLRDMNTEAFFGQGTRLTVV.

A note on this clone: The sample carries other DNA sequences with the same CDR3. The chain recombines TRBV7-9 with TRBJ2-1; D is possibly TRBD2 (5 bases). Germline lookup yields CDR1 SEHNR and CDR2 FQNEAQ (reference sequence). This CDR3 comprises 13 residues. Trimming left V 1 base short and J 6 bases short, with 7 bases between. Written as DNA, the CDR3 is TGTGCCAGCAGCTTAGGGACTTCCAATGAGCAGTTCTTC. Translating it yields CASSLGTSNEQFF.

The V and J genes are TRBV12-3 or TRBV12-4 and TRBJ1-1, with 7 bases that match TRBD1. CDR3 length: 13 residues. V trimming: 6 bases; J trimming: 1 base; junction bases outside the gene matches: 2. This CDR3 reads CASSWDRNTEAFF. As DNA, the CDR3 is TGTGCCAGCAGCTGGGACAGGAACACTGAAGCTTTCTTT.

The chain combines TRBV7-9 with TRBJ1-1; possible D gene TRBD1, 6 bases. Germline CDR1 is SEHNR and CDR2 is FQNEAQ (reference sequence). Trimming took 3 bases from V and 2 from J, leaving 13 bases between them. The CDR3 covers 15 residues. Here the CDR3 reads CASSFYGGHNTEAFF. In DNA form, the CDR3 reads TGTGCCAGCAGCTTTTACGGGGGACATAACACTGAAGCTTTCTTT.

The chain couples TRBV10-3 to TRBJ1-1; 9 nucleotides line up with TRBD1. CDR1 and CDR2 from the germline V gene are ENHRY and SYGVKD. This CDR3 contains 14 residues. V lost 8 bases and J lost 5; bases outside the gene matches: 9. In nucleotides, the CDR3 is TGTGCCATCTCCAAGGGGACAGGGAGTACTGAAGCTTTCTTT. Translated, it gives CAISKGTGSTEAFF.

This chain connects TRBV7-8 to TRBJ1-6; D is unclear. The CDR3 is 12 amino acids. The germline V gene has CDR1 SGHVS and CDR2 FQNEAQ. V dropped 3 bases and J dropped 7 bases, with 4 bases sitting between them. The DNA for the CDR3 is TGTGCCAGCAGCTTCACAAATTCACCCCTCCACTTT. Translated: CASSFTNSPLHF.

The rearrangement links TRBV19 to TRBJ1-2; D may be TRBD1 (6 bases). The CDR3 sequence is 14 residues long. Germline CDR1 is LNHDA and CDR2 is SQIVND (reference sequence). V lost 3 bases to trimming and J lost 3 bases, with 11 bases between them. The CDR3 protein is CASSIRGGDYGYTF. The CDR3 bases are TGTGCCAGTAGTATTAGAGGGGGGGACTATGGCTACACCTTC.

In this sample, this clone turned up a few times. The chain employs TRBV10-3 and TRBJ2-3; D may be TRBD1 (6 bases). Per the germline V gene, CDR1 is ENHRY and CDR2 is SYGVKD. This CDR3 region has 15 residues. V dropped 3 bases and J dropped 4 bases, with 14 bases sitting between them. The CDR3 DNA follows: TGTGCCATCAGTGAACGACAGGCTAACGCAGATACGCAGTATTTT. Its translation is CAISERQANADTQYF.